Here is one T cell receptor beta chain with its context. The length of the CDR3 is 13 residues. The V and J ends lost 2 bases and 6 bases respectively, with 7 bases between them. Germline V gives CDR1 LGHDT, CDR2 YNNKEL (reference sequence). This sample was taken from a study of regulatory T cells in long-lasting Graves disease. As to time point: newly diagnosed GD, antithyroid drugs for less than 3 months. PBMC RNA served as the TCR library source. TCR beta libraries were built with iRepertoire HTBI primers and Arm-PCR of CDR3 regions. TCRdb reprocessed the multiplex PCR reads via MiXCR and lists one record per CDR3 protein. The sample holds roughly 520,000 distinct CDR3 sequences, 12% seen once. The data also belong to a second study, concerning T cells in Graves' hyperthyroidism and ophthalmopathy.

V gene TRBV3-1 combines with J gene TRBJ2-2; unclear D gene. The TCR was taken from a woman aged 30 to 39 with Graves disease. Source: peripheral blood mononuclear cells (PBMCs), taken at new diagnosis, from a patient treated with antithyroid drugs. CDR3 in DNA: TGTGCCAGCAGCCAACGTCCCCCCGGGGAGCTGTTTTTT. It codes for CASSQRPPGELFF.